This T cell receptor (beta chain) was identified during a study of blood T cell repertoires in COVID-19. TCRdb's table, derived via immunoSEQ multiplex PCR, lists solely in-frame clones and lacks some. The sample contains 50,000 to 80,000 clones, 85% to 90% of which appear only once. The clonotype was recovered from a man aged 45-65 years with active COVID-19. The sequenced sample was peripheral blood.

In nucleotides, the CDR3 is TGTGCCAGCAGTTCCGGGACAGGGGGCTATCAGCCCCAGCATTTT. This codes for CASSSGTGGYQPQHF. V and J are TRBV6-5 and TRBJ1-5; 12 positions agree with TRBD1. CDR1 and CDR2 (germline): MNHEY, SVGAGI. CDR3 size: 15 residues. The trim removed 4 bases at V and 5 bases at J, leaving 3 bases unmatched.